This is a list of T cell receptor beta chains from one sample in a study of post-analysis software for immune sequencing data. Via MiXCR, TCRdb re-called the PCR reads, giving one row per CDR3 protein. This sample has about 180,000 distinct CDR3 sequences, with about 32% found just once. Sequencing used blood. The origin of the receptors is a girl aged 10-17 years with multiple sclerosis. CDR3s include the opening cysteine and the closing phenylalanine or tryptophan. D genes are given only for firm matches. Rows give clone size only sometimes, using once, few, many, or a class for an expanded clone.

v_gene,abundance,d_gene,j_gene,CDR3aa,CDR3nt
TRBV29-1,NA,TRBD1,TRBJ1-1,CSVGTGGYTEAFF,TGCAGCGTTGGAACAGGGGGATATACTGAAGCTTTCTTT
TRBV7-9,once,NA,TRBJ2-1,CASSGGGGLSGEQFF,TGTGCCAGCAGCGGAGGGGGGGGGCTAAGTGGTGAGCAGTTCTTC
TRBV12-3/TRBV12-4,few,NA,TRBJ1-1,CASSKSWGAHEAFF,TGTGCCAGCAGTAAATCATGGGGGGCGCATGAAGCTTTCTTT
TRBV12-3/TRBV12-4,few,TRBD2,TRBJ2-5,CASSRLAGVETQYF,TGTGCCAGCAGCCGACTAGCGGGAGTGGAGACCCAGTACTTC
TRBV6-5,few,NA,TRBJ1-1,CASSRVNTEAFF,TGTGCCAGCAGCCGCGTCAACACTGAAGCTTTCTTT
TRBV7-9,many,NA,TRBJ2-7,CASSFGTRYEQYF,TGTGCCAGCAGCTTCGGGACCCGCTACGAGCAGTACTTC
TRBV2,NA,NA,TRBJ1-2,CASSEGANYGYTF,TGTGCCAGCAGTGAAGGGGCTAACTATGGCTACACCTTC
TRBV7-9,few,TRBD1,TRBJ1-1,CASSRGVPGQRNTEAFF,TGTGCCAGCAGCCGAGGGGTACCGGGACAGAGGAACACTGAAGCTTTCTTT
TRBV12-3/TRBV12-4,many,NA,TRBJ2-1,CASSQHIREQFF,TGTGCCAGCAGCCAACATATAAGGGAGCAGTTCTTC
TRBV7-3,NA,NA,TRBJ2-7,CASSSSESREAQYF,TGTGCCAGCAGCTCTAGCGAGAGTAGAGAGGCCCAGTACTTC
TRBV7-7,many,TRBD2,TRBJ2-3,CASSSLLAGDTQYF,TGTGCCAGCAGCTCCTTATTAGCGGGGGATACGCAGTATTTT
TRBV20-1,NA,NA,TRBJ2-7,CSASSVISSYEQYF,TGCAGTGCTTCATCTGTGATAAGCTCCTACGAGCAGTACTTC
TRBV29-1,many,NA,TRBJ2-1,CSVQKTVGGEFEQFF,TGCAGCGTTCAAAAAACCGTTGGGGGAGAATTTGAGCAGTTCTTC
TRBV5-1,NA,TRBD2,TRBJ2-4,CASSLSGGGTSGILAKNIQYF,TGCGCCAGCAGCTTGTCCGGGGGCGGGACTAGCGGGATCCTAGCCAAAAACATTCAGTACTTC
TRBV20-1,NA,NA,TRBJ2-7,CSASLFVGPNEQYF,TGCAGTGCTAGTTTATTTGTCGGGCCTAATGAGCAGTACTTC
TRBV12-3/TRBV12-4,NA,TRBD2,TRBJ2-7,CASSLRGSGTSYEQDF,TGTGCCAGCAGTTTAAGGGGCAGCGGGACGTCCTACGAGCAGGACTTC
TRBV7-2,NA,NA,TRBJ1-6,CASSQGQPGLNSPLHF,TGTGCCAGCAGCCAGGGGCAGCCAGGACTTAATTCACCCCTCCACTTT
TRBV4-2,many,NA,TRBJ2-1,CASSQGDDEQFF,TGTGCCAGCAGCCAAGGAGACGATGAGCAGTTCTTC
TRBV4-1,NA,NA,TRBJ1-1,CASSQVLTDSNTEAFF,TGCGCCAGCAGCCAAGTATTGACAGATTCGAACACTGAAGCTTTCTTT
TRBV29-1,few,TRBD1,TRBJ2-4,CSALQGRSGQNIQYF,TGCAGCGCATTACAGGGGCGCAGCGGCCAAAACATTCAGTACTTC
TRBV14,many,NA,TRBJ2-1,CASSSTSRVTYNEQFF,TGTGCCAGCAGTTCGACTAGTAGGGTCACCTACAATGAGCAGTTCTTC
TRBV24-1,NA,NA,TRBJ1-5,CATSDLREFYSNQPQHF,TGTGCCACCAGTGATTTGAGGGAGTTTTATAGCAATCAGCCCCAGCATTTT
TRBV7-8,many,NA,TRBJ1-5,CASSLAQGRGNQPQHF,TGTGCCAGCAGCTTAGCGCAGGGCAGGGGCAATCAGCCCCAGCATTTT
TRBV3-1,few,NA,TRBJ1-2,CASSQDDYRPSYGYTF,TGTGCCAGCAGCCAAGATGATTACCGGCCAAGCTATGGCTACACCTTC
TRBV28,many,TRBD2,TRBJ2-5,CASIMTSGRRQETQYF,TGTGCCAGCATTATGACTAGCGGGAGGCGCCAAGAGACCCAGTACTTC
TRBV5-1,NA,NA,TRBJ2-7,CATKTSNEQYF,TGCGCCACCAAAACTTCCAATGAGCAGTACTTC
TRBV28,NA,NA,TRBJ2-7,CASTNKGGRSTSYEQYF,TGTGCCAGCACGAACAAGGGGGGTAGGTCCACCTCCTACGAGCAGTACTTC
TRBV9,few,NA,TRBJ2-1,CASSEGYREQFF,TGTGCCAGCAGCGAGGGGTACCGGGAGCAGTTCTTC
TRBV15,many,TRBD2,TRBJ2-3,CATSRDSRLAGEGTDTQYF,TGTGCCACCAGCAGAGATAGTAGACTAGCGGGAGAGGGCACAGATACGCAGTATTTT
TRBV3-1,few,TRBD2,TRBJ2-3,CASSPWTSGRNTDTQYF,TGTGCCAGCAGCCCGTGGACTAGCGGACGAAACACAGATACGCAGTATTTT
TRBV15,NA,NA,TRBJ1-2,CATSRDMTANNYGYTF,TGTGCCACCAGCAGAGATATGACGGCCAATAACTATGGCTACACCTTC
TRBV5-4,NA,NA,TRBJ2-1,CASSTPGVVDEQFF,TGTGCCAGCAGCACTCCGGGAGTGGTCGATGAGCAGTTCTTC
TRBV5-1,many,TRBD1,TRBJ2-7,CASSSGTEGIYEQYF,TGCGCCAGCAGTTCAGGGACAGAGGGAATCTACGAGCAGTACTTC
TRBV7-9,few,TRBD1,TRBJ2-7,CASSGRTGEVYEQYF,TGTGCCAGCAGCGGACGGACAGGGGAGGTCTACGAGCAGTACTTC
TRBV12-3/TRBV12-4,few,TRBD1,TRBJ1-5,CASSLSQGGIQPQHF,TGTGCCAGCAGTTTGTCCCAGGGGGGCATTCAGCCCCAGCATTTT
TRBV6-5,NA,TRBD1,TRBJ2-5,CVSSYSEGGRQYF,TGTGTCAGCAGTTACTCCGAAGGGGGCCGGCAGTACTTC
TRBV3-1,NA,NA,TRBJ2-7,CASNSHGVTNEQYF,TGTGCCAGCAACTCTCACGGGGTTACTAACGAGCAGTACTTC
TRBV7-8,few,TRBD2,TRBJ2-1,CASSLAGLAGGPYNEQFF,TGTGCCAGCAGCTTAGCGGGACTGGCGGGAGGACCCTACAATGAGCAGTTCTTC
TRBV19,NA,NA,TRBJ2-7,CASTRGREYYEQYF,TGTGCCAGTACCCGTGGCCGGGAGTACTACGAGCAGTACTTC
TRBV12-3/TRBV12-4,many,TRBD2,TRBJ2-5,CASSKLAGGSSVTQYF,TGTGCCAGCAGTAAATTAGCGGGAGGGTCCTCCGTGACCCAGTACTTC
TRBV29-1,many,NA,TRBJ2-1,CSVVRYNEQFF,TGCAGCGTTGTACGGTACAATGAGCAGTTCTTC
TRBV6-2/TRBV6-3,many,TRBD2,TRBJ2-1,CASTMPRGVNEQFF,TGTGCCAGCACTATGCCCCGGGGGGTCAATGAGCAGTTCTTC
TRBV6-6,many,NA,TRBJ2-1,CASSHGPNEQFF,TGTGCCAGCAGCCACGGGCCTAATGAGCAGTTCTTC
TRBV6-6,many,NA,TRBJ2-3,CASSLVAGRGTDTQYF,TGTGCCAGCAGTCTAGTGGCCGGGAGAGGTACAGATACGCAGTATTTT
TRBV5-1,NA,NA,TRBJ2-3,CASSSTGTSTDTQYF,TGCGCCAGCAGCTCCACAGGGACCAGCACAGATACGCAGTATTTT
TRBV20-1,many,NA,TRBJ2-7,CSARSTWTGSLYEQYF,TGCAGTGCTCGCTCGACCTGGACGGGGAGTCTCTACGAGCAGTACTTC
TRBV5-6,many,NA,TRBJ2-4,CASSSEGVAGLDIQYF,TGTGCCAGCAGCTCCGAGGGGGTGGCGGGACTTGACATTCAGTACTTC
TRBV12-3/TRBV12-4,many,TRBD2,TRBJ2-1,CASSRLAEYNEQFF,TGTGCCAGCAGTAGACTAGCAGAATACAATGAGCAGTTCTTC
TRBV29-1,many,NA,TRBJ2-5,CSVEGGDGYF,TGCAGCGTGGAGGGGGGAGATGGGTACTTC
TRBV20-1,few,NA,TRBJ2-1,CSAQSPEAGIYNEQFF,TGCAGTGCCCAATCACCTGAGGCAGGAATTTACAATGAGCAGTTCTTC
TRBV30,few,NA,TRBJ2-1,CAWSGQASYNEQFF,TGTGCCTGGAGTGGACAAGCCTCCTACAATGAGCAGTTCTTC
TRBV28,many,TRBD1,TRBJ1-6,CASSYRDRLVSPLHF,TGTGCCAGCAGTTACCGGGACAGGCTTGTTTCACCCCTCCACTTT
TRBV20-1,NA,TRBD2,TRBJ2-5,CSAIPEVAGTQTQYF,TGCAGTGCTATCCCGGAGGTAGCGGGAACTCAGACCCAGTACTTC